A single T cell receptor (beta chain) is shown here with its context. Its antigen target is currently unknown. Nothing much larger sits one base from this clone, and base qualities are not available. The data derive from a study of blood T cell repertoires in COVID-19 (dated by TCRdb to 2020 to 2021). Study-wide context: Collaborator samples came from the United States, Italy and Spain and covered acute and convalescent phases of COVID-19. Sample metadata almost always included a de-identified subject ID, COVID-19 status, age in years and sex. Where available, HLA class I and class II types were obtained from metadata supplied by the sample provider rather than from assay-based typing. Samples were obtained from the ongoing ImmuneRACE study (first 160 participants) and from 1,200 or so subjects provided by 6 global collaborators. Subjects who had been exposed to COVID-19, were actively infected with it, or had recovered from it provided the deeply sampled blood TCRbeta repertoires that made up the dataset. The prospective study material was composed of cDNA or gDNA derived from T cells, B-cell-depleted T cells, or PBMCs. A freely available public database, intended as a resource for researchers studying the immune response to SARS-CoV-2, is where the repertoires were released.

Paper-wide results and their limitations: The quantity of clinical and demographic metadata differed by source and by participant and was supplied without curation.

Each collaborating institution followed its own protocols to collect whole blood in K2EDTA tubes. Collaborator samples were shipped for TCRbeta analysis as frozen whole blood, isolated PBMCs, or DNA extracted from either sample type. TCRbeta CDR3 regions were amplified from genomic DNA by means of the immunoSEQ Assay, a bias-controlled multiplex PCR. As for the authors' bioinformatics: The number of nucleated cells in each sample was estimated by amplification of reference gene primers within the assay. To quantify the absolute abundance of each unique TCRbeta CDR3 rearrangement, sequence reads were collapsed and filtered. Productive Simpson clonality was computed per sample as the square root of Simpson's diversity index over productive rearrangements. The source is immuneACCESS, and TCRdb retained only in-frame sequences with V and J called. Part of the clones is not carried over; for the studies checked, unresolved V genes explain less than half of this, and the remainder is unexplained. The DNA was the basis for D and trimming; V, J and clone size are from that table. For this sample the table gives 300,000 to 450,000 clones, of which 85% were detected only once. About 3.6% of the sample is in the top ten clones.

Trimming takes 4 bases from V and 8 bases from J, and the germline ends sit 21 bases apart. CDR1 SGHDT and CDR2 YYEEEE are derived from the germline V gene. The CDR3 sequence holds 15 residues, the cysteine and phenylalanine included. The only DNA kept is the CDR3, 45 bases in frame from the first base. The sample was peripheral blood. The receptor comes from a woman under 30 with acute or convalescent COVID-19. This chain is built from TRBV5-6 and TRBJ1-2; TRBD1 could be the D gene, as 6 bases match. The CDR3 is CASSTIQRDKAGYTF. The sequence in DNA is TGTGCCAGCAGCACAATCCAGAGGGACAAAGCGGGCTACACCTTC. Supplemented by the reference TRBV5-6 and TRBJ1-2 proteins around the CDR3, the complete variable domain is DAGVTQSPTHLIKTRGQQVTLRCSPKSGHDTVSWYQQALGQGPQFIFQYYEEEERQRGNFPDRFSGHQFPNYSSELNVNALLLGDSALYLCASSTIQRDKAGYTFGSGTRLTVV.